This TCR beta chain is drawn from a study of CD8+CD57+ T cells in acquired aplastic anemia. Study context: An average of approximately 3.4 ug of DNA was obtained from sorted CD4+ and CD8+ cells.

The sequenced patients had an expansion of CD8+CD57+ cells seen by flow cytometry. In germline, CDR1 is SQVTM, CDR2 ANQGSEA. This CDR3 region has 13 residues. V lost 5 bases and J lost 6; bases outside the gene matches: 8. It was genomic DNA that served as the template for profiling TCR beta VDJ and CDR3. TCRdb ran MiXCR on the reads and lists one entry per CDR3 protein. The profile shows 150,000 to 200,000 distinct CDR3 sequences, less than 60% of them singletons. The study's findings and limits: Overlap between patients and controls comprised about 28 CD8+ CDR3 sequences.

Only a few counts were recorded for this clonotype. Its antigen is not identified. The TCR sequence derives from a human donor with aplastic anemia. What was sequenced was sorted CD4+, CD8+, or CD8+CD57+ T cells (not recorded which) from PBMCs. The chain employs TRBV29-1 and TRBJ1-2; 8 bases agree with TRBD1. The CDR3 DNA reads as TGCAGCGTTAAGGACCGACAGGGGCATGGCTACACCTTC. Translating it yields CSVKDRQGHGYTF.